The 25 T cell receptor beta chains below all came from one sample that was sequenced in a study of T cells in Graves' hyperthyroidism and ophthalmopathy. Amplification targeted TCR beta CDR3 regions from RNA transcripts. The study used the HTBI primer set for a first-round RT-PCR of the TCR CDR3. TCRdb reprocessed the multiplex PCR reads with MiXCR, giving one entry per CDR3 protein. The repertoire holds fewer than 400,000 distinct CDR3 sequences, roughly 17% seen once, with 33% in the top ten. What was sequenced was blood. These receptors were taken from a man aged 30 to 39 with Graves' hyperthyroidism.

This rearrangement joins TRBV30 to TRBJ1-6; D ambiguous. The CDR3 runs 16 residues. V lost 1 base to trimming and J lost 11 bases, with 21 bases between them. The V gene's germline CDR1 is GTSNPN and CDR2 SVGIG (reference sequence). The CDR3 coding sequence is TGTGCCTGGAGTGGATACAACCGGGCCATTCCAACACCCCTCCACTTT. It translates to CAWSGYNRAIPTPLHF. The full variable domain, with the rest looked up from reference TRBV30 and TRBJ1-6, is SQTIHQWPATLVQPVGSPLSLECTVEGTSNPNLYWYRQAAGRGLQLLFYSVGIGQISSEVPQNLSASRPQDRQFILSSKKLLLSDSGFYLCAWSGYNRAIPTPLHFGNGTRLTVT.

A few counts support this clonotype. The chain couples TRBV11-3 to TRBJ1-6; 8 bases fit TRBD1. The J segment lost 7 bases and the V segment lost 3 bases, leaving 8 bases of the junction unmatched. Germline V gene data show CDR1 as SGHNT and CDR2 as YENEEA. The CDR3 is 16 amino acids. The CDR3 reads CASSFRGRRANSPLHF. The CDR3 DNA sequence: TGTGCCAGCAGCTTCAGGGGGCGCAGGGCGAATTCACCCCTCCACTTT.

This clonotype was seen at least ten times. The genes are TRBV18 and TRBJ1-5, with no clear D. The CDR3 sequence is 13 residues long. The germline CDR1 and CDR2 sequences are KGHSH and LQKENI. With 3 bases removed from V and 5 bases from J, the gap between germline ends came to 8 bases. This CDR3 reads CASSPSQDQPQHF. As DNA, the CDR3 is TGTGCCAGCTCACCCAGTCAGGATCAGCCCCAGCATTTT.

CDR3 protein: CAWRPGPQFYEQYF. Written as DNA, the CDR3 is TGTGCCTGGAGACCGGGTCCTCAATTCTACGAGCAGTACTTC. The chain carries TRBV30 and TRBJ2-7; D ambiguous. V was pared by 3 bases and J by 3 bases, with 15 bases between. Germline loops: CDR1 GTSNPN, CDR2 SVGIG (reference sequence). The CDR3 contains 14 residues.

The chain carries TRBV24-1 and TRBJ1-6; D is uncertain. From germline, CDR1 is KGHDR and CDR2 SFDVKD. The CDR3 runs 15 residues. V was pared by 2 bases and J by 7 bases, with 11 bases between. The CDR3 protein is CATSDSSRGNSPLHF. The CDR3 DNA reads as TGTGCCACCAGTGATTCCTCTCGGGGAAATTCACCCCTCCACTTT.

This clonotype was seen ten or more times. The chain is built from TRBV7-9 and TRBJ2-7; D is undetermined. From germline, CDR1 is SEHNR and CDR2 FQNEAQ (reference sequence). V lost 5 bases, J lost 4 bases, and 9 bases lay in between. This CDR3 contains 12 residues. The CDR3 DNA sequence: TGTGCCAGCAGCCTGGCCATATACGAGCAGTACTTC. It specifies CASSLAIYEQYF.

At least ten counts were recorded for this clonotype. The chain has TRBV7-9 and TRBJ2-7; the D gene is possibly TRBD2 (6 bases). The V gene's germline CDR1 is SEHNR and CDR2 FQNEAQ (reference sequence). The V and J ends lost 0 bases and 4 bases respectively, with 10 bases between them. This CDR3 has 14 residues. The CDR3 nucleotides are TGTGCCAGCAGCTTAGCGCAACTAGCATACGAGCAGTACTTC. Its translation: CASSLAQLAYEQYF.

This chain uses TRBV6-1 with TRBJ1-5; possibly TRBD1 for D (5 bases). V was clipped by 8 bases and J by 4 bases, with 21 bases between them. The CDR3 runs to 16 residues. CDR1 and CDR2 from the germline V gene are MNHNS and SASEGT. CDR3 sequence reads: CASSTRGRGDNQPQHF. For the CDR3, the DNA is TGTGCCAGCTCGACCCGGGGGAGGGGCGATAATCAGCCCCAGCATTTT.

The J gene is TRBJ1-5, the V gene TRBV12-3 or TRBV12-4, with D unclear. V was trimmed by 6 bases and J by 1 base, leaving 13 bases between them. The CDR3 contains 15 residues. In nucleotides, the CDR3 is TGTGCCAGCAGCCGGACGGAACTCAGCAATCAGCCCCAGCATTTT. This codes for CASSRTELSNQPQHF.

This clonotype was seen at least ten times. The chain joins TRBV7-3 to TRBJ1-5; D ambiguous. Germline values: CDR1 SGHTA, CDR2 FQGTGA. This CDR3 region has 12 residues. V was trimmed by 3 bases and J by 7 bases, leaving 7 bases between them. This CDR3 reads CASSFSFQPQHF. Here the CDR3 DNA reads TGTGCCAGCAGCTTTTCGTTCCAGCCCCAGCATTTT.

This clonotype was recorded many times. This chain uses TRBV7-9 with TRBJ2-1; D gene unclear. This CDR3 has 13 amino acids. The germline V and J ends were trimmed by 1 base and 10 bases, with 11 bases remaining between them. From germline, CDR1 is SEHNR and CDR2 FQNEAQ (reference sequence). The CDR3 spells CASSLVVGKEQFF. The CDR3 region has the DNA TGTGCCAGCAGCTTAGTTGTGGGGAAGGAGCAGTTCTTC.

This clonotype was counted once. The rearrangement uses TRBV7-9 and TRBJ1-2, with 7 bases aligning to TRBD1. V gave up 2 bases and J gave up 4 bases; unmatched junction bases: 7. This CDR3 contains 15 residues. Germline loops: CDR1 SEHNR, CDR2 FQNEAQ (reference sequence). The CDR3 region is CASSLPGTAGYGYTF. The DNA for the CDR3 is TGTGCCAGCAGCTTACCGGGGACAGCGGGCTATGGCTACACCTTC.

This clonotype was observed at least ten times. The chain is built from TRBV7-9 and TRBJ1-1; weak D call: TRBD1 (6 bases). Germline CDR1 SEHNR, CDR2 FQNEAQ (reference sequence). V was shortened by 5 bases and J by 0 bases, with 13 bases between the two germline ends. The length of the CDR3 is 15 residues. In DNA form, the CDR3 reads TGTGCCAGCAGCCTCTTACAGGGAATGAACACTGAAGCTTTCTTT. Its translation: CASSLLQGMNTEAFF.

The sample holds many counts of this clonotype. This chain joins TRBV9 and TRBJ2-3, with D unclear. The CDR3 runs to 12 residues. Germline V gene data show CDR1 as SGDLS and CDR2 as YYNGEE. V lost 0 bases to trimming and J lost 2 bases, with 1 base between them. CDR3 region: CASSVVTDTQYF. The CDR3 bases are TGTGCCAGCAGCGTAGTCACAGATACGCAGTATTTT.

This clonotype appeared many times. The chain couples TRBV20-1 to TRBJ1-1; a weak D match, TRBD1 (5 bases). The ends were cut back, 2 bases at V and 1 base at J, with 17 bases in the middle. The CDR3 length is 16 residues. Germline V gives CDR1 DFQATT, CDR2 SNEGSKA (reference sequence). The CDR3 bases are TGCAGTGCTAGAAGGGGATTCATGGTAAGGAACACTGAAGCTTTCTTT. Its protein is CSARRGFMVRNTEAFF.

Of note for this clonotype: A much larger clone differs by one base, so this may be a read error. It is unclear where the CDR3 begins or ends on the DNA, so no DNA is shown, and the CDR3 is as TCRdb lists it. CDR3 sequence reads: CASSFGQGTYGYAF. This chain connects TRBV12-3 or TRBV12-4 to TRBJ1-2; the table's D call, TRBD1, has no DNA check behind it. The CDR3 has 14 residues if both end residues are counted.

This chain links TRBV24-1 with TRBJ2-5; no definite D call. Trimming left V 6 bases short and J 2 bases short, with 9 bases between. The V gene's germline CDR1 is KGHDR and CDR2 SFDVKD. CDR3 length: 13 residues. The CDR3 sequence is CATSRLRQETQYF. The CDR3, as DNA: TGTGCCACCAGTCGCCTCAGACAAGAGACCCAGTACTTC.

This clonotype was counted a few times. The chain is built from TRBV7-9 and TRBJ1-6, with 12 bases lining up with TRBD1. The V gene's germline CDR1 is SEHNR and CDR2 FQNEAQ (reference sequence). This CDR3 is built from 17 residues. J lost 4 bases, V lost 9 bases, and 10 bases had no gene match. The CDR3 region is CASSGTGGAWYNSPLHF. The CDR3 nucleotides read TGTGCCAGTTCCGGGACAGGGGGCGCGTGGTATAATTCACCCCTCCACTTT.

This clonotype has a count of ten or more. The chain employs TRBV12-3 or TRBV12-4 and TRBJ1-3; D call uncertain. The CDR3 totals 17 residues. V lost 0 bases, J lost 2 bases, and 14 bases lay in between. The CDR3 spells CASSLAGGILPGNTIYF. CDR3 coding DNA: TGTGCCAGCAGTTTAGCTGGAGGGATATTACCTGGAAACACCATATATTTT.

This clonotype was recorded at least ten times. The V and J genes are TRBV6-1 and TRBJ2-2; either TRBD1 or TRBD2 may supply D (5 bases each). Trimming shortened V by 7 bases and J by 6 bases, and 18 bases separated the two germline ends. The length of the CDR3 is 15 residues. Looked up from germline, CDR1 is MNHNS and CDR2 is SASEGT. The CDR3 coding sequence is TGTGCCAGCACTCTAGCTACAGGACGAGCCGGGGAGCTGTTTTTT. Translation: CASTLATGRAGELFF.

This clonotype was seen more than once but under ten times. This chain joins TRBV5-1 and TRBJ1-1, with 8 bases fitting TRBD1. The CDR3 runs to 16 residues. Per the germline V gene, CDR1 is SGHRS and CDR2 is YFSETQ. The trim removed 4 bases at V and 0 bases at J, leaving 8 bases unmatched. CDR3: CASSLVRDRMNTEAFF. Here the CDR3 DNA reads TGCGCCAGCAGCCTAGTAAGGGACAGGATGAACACTGAAGCTTTCTTT.

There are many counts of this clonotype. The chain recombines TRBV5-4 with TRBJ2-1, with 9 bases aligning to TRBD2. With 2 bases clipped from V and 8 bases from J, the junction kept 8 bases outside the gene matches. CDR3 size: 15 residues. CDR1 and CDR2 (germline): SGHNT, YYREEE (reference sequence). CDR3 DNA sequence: TGTGCCAGCAGCTTAGAAACTAGCGGGCTTCATGAGCAGTTCTTC. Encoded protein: CASSLETSGLHEQFF.

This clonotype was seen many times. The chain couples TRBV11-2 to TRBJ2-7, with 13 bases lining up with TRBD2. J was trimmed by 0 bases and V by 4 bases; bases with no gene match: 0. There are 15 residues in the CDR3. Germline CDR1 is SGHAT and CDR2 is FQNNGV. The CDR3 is CASSWTSGSSYEQYF. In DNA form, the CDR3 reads TGTGCCAGCAGCTGGACTAGCGGGAGCTCCTACGAGCAGTACTTC.

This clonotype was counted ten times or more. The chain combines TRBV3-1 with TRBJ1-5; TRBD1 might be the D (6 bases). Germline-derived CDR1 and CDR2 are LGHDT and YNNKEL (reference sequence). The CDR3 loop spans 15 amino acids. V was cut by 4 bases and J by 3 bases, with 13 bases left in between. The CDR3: CASSLRTGSNQPQHF. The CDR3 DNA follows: TGTGCCAGCAGCCTACGTACAGGGTCCAATCAGCCCCAGCATTTT.

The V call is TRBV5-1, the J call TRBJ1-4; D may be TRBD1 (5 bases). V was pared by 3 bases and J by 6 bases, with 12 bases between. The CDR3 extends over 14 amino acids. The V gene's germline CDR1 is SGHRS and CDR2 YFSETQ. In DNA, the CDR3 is TGCGCCAGCAGCTCCCAGGGAGGGGATGAAAAACTGTTTTTT. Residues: CASSSQGGDEKLFF.